The entry that follows covers one T cell receptor beta chain sequence. Its antigen remains unknown. In the PCR, 60 Vbeta and 13 Jbeta primers were used. Authors' data handling: There were about 80 million unique TCR beta chains by a later count, and some 12 million of them were shared. The table came from immunoSEQ multiplex PCR; TCRdb's copy has only in-frame clones and leaves some out. V and J calls and clone size come straight from that table; D and trimming were deduced from the DNA. The repertoire includes about 87,000 clones, approximately 69% of them detected once, and under 25% sits in the top ten. This CDR3 comprises 15 residues. CDR1 and CDR2 from the germline V gene are SQVTM and ANQGSEA. The ends were cut back, 2 bases at V and 6 bases at J, with 20 bases in the middle. The data stem from a study of cytomegalovirus exposure and HLA in healthy donors. Study-level information: Drawn from HLA-typed donors, around 85 million unique TCRs were held in an early data release.

Study findings and constraints: A few chains tied to CMV proved CMV antigen-specific in vitro.

The origin of this receptor is a man between 25 and 39 years old in good health and CMV-seropositive. This chain connects TRBV29-1 to TRBJ2-7, with a possible D match to TRBD2 (6 bases). What was sequenced was PBMCs. For the CDR3, the DNA is TGCAGCGTTGAACCCGGGACTTTTGGGAGAGGCGAGCAGTACTTC. Protein: CSVEPGTFGRGEQYF.